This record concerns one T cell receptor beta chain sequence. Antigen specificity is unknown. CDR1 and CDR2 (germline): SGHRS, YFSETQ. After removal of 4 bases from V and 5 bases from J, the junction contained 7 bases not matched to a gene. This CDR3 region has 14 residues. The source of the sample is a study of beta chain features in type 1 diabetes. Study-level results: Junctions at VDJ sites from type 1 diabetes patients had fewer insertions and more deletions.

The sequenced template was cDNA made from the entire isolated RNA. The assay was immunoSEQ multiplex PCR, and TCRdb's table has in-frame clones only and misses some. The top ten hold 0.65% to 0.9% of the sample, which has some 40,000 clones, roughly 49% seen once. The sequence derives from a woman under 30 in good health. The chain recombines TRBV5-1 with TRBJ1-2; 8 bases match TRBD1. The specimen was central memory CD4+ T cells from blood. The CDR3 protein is CASSGGTGAYGYTF. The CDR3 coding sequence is TGCGCCAGCAGCGGCGGGACAGGAGCTTATGGCTACACCTTC.